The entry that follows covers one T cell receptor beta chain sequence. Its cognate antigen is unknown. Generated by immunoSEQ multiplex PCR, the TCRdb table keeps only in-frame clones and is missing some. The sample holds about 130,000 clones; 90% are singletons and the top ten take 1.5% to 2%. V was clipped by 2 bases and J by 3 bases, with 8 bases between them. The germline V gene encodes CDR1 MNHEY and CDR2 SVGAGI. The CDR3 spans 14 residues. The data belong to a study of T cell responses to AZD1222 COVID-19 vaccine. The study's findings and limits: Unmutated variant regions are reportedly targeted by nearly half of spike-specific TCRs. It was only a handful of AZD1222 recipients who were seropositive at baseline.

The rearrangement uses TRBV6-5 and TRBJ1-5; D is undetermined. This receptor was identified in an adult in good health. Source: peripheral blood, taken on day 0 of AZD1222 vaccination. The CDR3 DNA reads TGTGCCAGCAGTTACACTCCGCTCAATCAGCCCCAGCATTTT. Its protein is CASSYTPLNQPQHF.